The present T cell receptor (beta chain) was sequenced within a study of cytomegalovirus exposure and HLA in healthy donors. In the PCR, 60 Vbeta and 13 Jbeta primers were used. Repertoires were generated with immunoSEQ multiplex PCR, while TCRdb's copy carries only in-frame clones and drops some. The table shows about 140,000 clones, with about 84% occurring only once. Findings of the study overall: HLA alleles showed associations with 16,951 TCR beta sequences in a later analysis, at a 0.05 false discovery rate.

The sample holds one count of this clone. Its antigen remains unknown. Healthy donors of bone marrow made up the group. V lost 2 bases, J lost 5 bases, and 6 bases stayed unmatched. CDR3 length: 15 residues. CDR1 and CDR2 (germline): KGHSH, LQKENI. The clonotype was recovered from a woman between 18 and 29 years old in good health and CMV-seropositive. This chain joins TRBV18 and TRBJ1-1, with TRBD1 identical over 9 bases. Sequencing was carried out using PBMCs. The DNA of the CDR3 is TGTGCCAGCTCACCAAGGGGACAGGGCGGAACTGAAGCTTTCTTT. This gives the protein CASSPRGQGGTEAFF.